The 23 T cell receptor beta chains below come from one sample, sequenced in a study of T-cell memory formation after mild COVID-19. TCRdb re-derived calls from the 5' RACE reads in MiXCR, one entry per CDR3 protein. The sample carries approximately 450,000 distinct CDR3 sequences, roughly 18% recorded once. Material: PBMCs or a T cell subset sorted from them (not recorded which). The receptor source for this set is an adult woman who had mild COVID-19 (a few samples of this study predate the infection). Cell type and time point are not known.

The CDR3 reads CASSPFGNTGELFF. In DNA form, the CDR3 reads TGTGCCAGCAGCCCTTTCGGCAACACCGGGGAGCTGTTTTTT. The rearrangement links TRBV9 to TRBJ2-2; D remains unclear. This CDR3 spans 14 amino acids. CDR1 and CDR2 from the germline V gene are SGDLS and YYNGEE. The V gene lost 4 bases and the J gene lost 2 bases, with 9 bases spanning the gap. Full variable domain (remainder filled in from reference TRBV9 and TRBJ2-2): DSGVTQTPKHLITATGQRVTLRCSPRSGDLSVYWYQQSLDQGLQFLIQYYNGEERAKGNILERFSAQQFPDLHSELNLSSLELGDSALYFCASSPFGNTGELFFGEGSRLTVL.

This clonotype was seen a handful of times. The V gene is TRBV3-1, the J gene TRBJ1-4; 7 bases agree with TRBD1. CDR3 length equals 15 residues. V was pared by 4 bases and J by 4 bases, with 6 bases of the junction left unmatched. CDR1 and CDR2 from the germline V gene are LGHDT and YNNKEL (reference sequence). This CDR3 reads CASSRTGWNNEKLFF. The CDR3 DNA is TGTGCCAGCAGCCGGACAGGTTGGAATAATGAAAAACTGTTTTTT.

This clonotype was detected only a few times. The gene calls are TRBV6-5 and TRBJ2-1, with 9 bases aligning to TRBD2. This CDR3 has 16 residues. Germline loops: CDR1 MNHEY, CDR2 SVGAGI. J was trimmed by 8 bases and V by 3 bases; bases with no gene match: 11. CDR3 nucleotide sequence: TGTGCCAGCAGTTATCAAGGGACTAGCTTAATCCATGAGCAGTTCTTC. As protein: CASSYQGTSLIHEQFF.

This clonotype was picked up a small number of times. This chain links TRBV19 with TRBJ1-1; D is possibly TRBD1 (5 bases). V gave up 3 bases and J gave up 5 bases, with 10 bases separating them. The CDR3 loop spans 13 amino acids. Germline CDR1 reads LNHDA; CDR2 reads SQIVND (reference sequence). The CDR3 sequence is CASSMVRDTEAFF. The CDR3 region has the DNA TGTGCCAGTAGTATGGTCAGGGATACTGAAGCTTTCTTT.

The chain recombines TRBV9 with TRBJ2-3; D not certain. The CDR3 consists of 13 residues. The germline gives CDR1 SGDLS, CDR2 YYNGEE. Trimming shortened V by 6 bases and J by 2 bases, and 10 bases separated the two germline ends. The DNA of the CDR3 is TGTGCCAGCACACCTAGTCCCACAGATACGCAGTATTTT. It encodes CASTPSPTDTQYF.

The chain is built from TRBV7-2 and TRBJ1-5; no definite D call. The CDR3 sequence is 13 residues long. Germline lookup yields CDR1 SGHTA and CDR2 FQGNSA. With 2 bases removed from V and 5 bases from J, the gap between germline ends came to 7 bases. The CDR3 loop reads CASSLIGYQPQHF. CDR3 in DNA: TGTGCCAGCAGCTTAATTGGATATCAGCCCCAGCATTTT.

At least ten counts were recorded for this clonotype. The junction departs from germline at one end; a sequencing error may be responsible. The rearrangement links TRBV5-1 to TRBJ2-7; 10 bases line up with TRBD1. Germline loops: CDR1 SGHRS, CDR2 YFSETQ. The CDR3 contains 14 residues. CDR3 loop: CASSLGQGAYEQYF. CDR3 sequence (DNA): TGTGCCAGCAGCCTCGGACAGGGGGCCTACGAGCAGTACTTC.

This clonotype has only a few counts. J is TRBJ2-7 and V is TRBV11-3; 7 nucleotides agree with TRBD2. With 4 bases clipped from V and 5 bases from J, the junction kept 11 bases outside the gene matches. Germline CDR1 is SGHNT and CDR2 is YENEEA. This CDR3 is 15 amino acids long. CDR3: CASSSGLPYRNEQYF. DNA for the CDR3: TGTGCCAGCAGCTCGGGACTACCCTACCGCAACGAGCAGTACTTC.

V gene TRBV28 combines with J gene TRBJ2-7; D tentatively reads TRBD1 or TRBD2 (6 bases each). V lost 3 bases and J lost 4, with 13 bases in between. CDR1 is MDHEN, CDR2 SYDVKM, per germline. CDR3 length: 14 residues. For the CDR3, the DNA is TGTGCCAGCAGTTTCGGCAGGGGAGGATACGAGCAGTACTTC. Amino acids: CASSFGRGGYEQYF. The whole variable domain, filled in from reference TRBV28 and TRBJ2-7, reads DVKVTQSSRYLVKRTGEKVFLECVQDMDHENMFWYRQDPGLGLRLIYFSYDVKMKEKGDIPEGYSVSREKKERFSLILESASTNQTSMYLCASSFGRGGYEQYFGPGTRLTVT.

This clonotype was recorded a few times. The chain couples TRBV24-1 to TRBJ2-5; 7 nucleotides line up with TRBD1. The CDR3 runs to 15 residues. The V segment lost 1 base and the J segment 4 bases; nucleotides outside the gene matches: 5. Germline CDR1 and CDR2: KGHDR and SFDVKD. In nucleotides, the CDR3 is TGTGCCACCAGTGATTTTAGGGGGCGCGGAGAGACCCAGTACTTC. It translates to CATSDFRGRGETQYF.

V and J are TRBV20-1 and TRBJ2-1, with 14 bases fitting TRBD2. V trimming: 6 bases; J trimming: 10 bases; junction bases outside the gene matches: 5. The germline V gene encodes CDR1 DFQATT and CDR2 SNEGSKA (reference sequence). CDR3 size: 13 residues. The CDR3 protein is CSAGLAGAKEQFF. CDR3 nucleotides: TGCAGTGCGGGACTAGCGGGGGCCAAAGAGCAGTTCTTC.

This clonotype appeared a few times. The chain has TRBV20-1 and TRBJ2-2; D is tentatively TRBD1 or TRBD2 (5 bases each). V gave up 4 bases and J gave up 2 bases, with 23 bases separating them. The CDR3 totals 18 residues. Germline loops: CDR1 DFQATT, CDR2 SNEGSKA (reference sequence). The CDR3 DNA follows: TGCAGTGCTAAGCGACCCCGGGACCGGGACCTAAACACCGGGGAGCTGTTTTTT. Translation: CSAKRPRDRDLNTGELFF.

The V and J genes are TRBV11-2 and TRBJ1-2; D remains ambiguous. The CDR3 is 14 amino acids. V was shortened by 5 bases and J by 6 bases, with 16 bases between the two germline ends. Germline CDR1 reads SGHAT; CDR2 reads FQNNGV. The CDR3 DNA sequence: TGTGCCAGCAGCCGGACCGGGGTTAGTGATGGCTACACCTTC. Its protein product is CASSRTGVSDGYTF. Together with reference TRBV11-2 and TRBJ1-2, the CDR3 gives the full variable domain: EAGVAQSPRYKIIEKRQSVAFWCNPISGHATLYWYQQILGQGPKLLIQFQNNGVVDDSQLPKDRFSAERLKGVDSTLKIQPAKLEDSAVYLCASSRTGVSDGYTFGSGTRLTVV.

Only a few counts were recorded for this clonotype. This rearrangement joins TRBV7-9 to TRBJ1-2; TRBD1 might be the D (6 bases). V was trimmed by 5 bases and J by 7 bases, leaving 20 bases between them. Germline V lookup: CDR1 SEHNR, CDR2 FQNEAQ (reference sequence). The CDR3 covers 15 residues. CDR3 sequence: CASSHAGTPDSGYTF. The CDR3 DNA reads TGTGCCAGCAGCCACGCCGGGACACCGGATTCTGGCTACACCTTC.

CDR3 amino acids: CASSKLYREGRHYNEQFF. DNA of the CDR3: TGTGCCAGCAGCAAACTTTACAGGGAAGGCCGACATTACAATGAGCAGTTCTTC. The V call is TRBV21-1, the J call TRBJ2-1; TRBD2, the D gene given by the table, was not confirmed from the DNA. TRBV21-1 is given as a pseudogene. The CDR3 has 18 residues.

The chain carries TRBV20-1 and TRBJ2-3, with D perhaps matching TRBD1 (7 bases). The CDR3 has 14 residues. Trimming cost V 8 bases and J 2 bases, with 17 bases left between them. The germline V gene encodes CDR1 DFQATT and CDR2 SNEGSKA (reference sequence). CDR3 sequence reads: CSTRRGQYTDTQYF. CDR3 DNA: TGCAGTACACGGAGGGGACAGTACACAGATACGCAGTATTTT.

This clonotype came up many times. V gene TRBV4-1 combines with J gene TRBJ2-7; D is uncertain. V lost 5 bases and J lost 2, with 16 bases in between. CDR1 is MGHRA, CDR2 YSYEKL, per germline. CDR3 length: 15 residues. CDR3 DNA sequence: TGCGCCAGCAGCTCCGAAATATCCGGCGCCTACGAGCAGTACTTC. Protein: CASSSEISGAYEQYF.

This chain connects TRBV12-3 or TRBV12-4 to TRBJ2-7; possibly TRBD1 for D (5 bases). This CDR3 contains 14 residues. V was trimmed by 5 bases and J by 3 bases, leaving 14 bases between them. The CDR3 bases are TGTGCCAGCAGTACGACAGTTACCCTCTACGAGCAGTACTTC. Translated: CASSTTVTLYEQYF.

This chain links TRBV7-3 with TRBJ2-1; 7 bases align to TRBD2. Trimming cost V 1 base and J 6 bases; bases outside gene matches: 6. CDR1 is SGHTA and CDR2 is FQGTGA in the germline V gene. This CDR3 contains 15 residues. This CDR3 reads CASSLNGLGSNEQFF. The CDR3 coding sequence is TGTGCCAGCAGCTTAAACGGACTAGGAAGCAATGAGCAGTTCTTC.

This chain's CDR3 is CASRTRGSYEQYF. CDR3 nucleotides: TGTGCCAGCAGAACCAGAGGCTCCTACGAGCAGTACTTC. The chain links TRBV12-3 or TRBV12-4 to TRBJ2-7; D remains ambiguous. CDR3 length: 13 residues. V lost 6 bases and J 0 bases, leaving 9 bases between the germline ends.

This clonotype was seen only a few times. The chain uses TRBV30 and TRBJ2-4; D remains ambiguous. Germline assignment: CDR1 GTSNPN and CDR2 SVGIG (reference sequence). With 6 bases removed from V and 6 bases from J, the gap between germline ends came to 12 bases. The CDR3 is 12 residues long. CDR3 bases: TGTGCCTGCCAAGAGGCCGGAAACATTCAGTACTTC. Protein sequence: CACQEAGNIQYF.

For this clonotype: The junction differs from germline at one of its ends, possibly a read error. The CDR3 nucleotides are TGTGCCTGGAGGGGGACCGGGTACTATCGCTACACCTTC. Its protein product is CAWRGTGYYRYTF. The chain uses TRBV30 and TRBJ1-2; D may be TRBD1 (5 bases). CDR3 length: 13 residues. Germline V gives CDR1 GTSNPN, CDR2 SVGIG (reference sequence).

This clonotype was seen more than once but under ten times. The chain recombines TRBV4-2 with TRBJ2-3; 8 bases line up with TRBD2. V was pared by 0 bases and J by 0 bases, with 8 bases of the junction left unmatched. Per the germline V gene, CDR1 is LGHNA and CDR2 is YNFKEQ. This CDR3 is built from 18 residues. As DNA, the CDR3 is TGTGCCAGCAGCCAAGATCGATCGGGGGGGCCGAGCACAGATACGCAGTATTTT. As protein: CASSQDRSGGPSTDTQYF.